This T cell receptor (beta chain) was observed in a study of cytomegalovirus exposure and HLA in healthy donors. PCR used 60 Vbeta primers and 13 Jbeta primers. Clones were sequenced by immunoSEQ multiplex PCR, and TCRdb holds only the in-frame ones, with some missing. The table has 150,000 or so clones, roughly three quarters seen once. This CDR3 is 14 amino acids long. Trimming at V came to 1 base and at J to 6 bases, leaving 6 bases not matched to a gene. The germline gives CDR1 GTSNPN, CDR2 SVGIG (reference sequence). This TCR was sampled from a man aged 18 to 29 in good health and CMV-seropositive. The sample comprised PBMCs. The chain links TRBV30 to TRBJ1-2; 9 nucleotides line up with TRBD1. The CDR3 region is CAWSAGQGTNGYTF. The CDR3 DNA follows: TGTGCCTGGAGTGCCGGACAGGGGACAAATGGCTACACCTTC.